This T cell receptor (beta chain) was obtained from a study of shared clonotypes between healthy human individuals. Study context: Three plates each covered CD4 naive and memory; CD8 naive two, CD8 memory one. Findings of the study overall: The study found lower generation probabilities in non-shared clonotypes than in those shared by all four donors.

V lost 0 bases, J lost 7 bases, and 6 bases stayed unmatched. The CDR3 extends over 15 amino acids. The germline V gene has CDR1 SGHNT and CDR2 YYREEE (reference sequence). Only one count was recorded for this clone. Its cognate antigen is unknown. Clones were read by immunoSEQ multiplex PCR, and TCRdb kept only the in-frame ones, dropping some. The table has 2,500,000 or so clones, 93% seen once; the top ten hold about 0.34%. This receptor was taken from a man aged 18 to 29 in good health. Some clones in this sample may be carry-over from other donors' samples. The chain links TRBV5-4 to TRBJ2-2; 7 positions match TRBD1. The sequencing input was naive CD4+ T cells from PBMCs. Regarding subset: CD45RA+ positively selected. This CDR3 is CASSLEGQRIGELFF. Here the CDR3 DNA reads TGTGCCAGCAGCTTGGAGGGACAGAGAATCGGGGAGCTGTTTTTT.